These T cell receptor beta chains were read from a single sample in a study of blood T cell repertoires in COVID-19. This table comes from immunoSEQ multiplex PCR, and its TCRdb copy is limited to in-frame clones, with some not included. Found here are around 160,000 clones, about 85% of them singletons; the top ten hold 0.99%. The sequencing input was peripheral blood. These receptors all stem from a man aged 18 to 30 with acute or convalescent COVID-19. Both conserved end residues are part of each CDR3. A D gene is named only where the DNA matches it firmly. A row's size may be missing; if present it is once, few, many or a size class.

cdr3_length: 16
j_call: TRBJ2-1
v_call: TRBV3-1/TRBV3-2
clone_size: .
d_call: TRBD2
cdr3_aa: CASSQGSGLAGEEQFF
cdr3_nt: TGTGCCAGCAGCCAGGGTTCGGGACTAGCGGGGGAGGAGCAGTTCTTC

cdr3_length: 15
j_call: TRBJ2-1
v_call: TRBV27
clone_size: few
d_call: .
cdr3_aa: CASSLLGAAYNEQFF
cdr3_nt: TGTGCCAGCAGTTTGCTGGGAGCCGCTTACAATGAGCAGTTCTTC

cdr3_length: 16
j_call: TRBJ1-6
v_call: TRBV2
clone_size: once
d_call: .
cdr3_aa: CASSEAGNVYNSPLHF
cdr3_nt: TGTGCCAGCAGTGAAGCCGGGAACGTCTATAATTCACCCCTCCACTTT

cdr3_length: 14
j_call: TRBJ2-7
v_call: TRBV11-2
clone_size: .
d_call: .
cdr3_aa: CASSLDQLAWEQYF
cdr3_nt: TGTGCCAGCAGCTTAGATCAACTAGCTTGGGAGCAGTACTTC

cdr3_length: 15
j_call: TRBJ1-6
v_call: TRBV3-1/TRBV3-2
clone_size: once
d_call: TRBD1
cdr3_aa: CASSQTGGTNSPLHF
cdr3_nt: TGTGCCAGCAGCCAAACAGGGGGGACTAATTCACCCCTCCACTTT

cdr3_length: 15
j_call: TRBJ1-5
v_call: TRBV30
clone_size: .
d_call: TRBD1
cdr3_aa: CAWGTPTGLHQPQHF
cdr3_nt: TGTGCCTGGGGGACTCCGACAGGGCTACACCAGCCCCAGCATTTT

cdr3_length: 16
j_call: TRBJ1-4
v_call: TRBV30
clone_size: .
d_call: .
cdr3_aa: CAWSVGGGGLKEKLFF
cdr3_nt: TGTGCCTGGAGTGTTGGGGGAGGTGGCTTAAAGGAAAAACTGTTTTTT

cdr3_length: 13
j_call: TRBJ1-3
v_call: TRBV5-6
clone_size: .
d_call: .
cdr3_aa: CASSTGLINTIYF
cdr3_nt: TGTGCCAGCAGTACGGGACTGATAAACACCATATATTTT

cdr3_length: 15
j_call: TRBJ2-7
v_call: TRBV4-2
clone_size: .
d_call: TRBD1
cdr3_aa: CASSQGTGGKYEQYF
cdr3_nt: TGTGCCAGCAGCCAGGGAACAGGGGGCAAGTACGAGCAGTACTTC

cdr3_length: 13
j_call: TRBJ1-1
v_call: TRBV30
clone_size: .
d_call: .
cdr3_aa: CAWSGQGYTEAFF
cdr3_nt: TGTGCCTGGAGTGGTCAGGGTTACACTGAAGCTTTCTTT

cdr3_length: 15
j_call: TRBJ1-3
v_call: TRBV20-1
clone_size: .
d_call: .
cdr3_aa: CSASQGDSSGNTIYF
cdr3_nt: TGCAGTGCTAGTCAGGGCGACAGCTCTGGAAACACCATATATTTT

cdr3_length: 13
j_call: TRBJ1-4
v_call: TRBV28
clone_size: few
d_call: .
cdr3_aa: CASSLTSGTWMFF
cdr3_nt: TGTGCCAGCAGTTTAACTTCAGGGACATGGATGTTTTTT

cdr3_length: 15
j_call: TRBJ2-3
v_call: TRBV7-8
clone_size: .
d_call: TRBD1
cdr3_aa: CASRPTGVNTDTQYF
cdr3_nt: TGTGCCAGCAGGCCTACAGGGGTAAACACAGATACGCAGTATTTT

cdr3_length: 11
j_call: TRBJ2-7
v_call: TRBV29-1
clone_size: .
d_call: TRBD1
cdr3_aa: CSVGTGGEQYF
cdr3_nt: TGCAGCGTCGGGACAGGGGGCGAGCAGTACTTC

cdr3_length: 18
j_call: TRBJ1-4
v_call: TRBV28
clone_size: .
d_call: TRBD1
cdr3_aa: CASSFPGPPGQGEEKLFF
cdr3_nt: TGTGCCAGCAGTTTCCCCGGCCCACCGGGACAGGGAGAGGAAAAACTGTTTTTT

cdr3_length: 16
j_call: TRBJ2-3
v_call: TRBV7-9
clone_size: .
d_call: TRBD1
cdr3_aa: CASSLPTGGYADTQYF
cdr3_nt: TGTGCCAGCAGCTTACCGACAGGGGGCTACGCAGATACGCAGTATTTT

cdr3_length: 15
j_call: TRBJ2-7
v_call: TRBV3-1/TRBV3-2
clone_size: .
d_call: .
cdr3_aa: CASSQQQGHPYEQYF
cdr3_nt: TGTGCCAGCAGCCAACAGCAGGGACACCCCTACGAGCAGTACTTC

cdr3_length: 15
j_call: TRBJ2-4
v_call: TRBV28
clone_size: .
d_call: .
cdr3_aa: CASSFRQLAKNIQYF
cdr3_nt: TGTGCCAGCAGTTTCAGACAGTTAGCCAAAAACATTCAGTACTTC

cdr3_length: 14
j_call: TRBJ1-6
v_call: TRBV4-1
clone_size: .
d_call: TRBD1
cdr3_aa: CASSQTQGDSPLHF
cdr3_nt: TGCGCCAGCAGCCAGACCCAGGGGGATTCACCCCTCCACTTT

cdr3_length: 14
j_call: TRBJ2-7
v_call: TRBV25-1
clone_size: .
d_call: TRBD2
cdr3_aa: CASSGAGVAYEQYF
cdr3_nt: TGTGCCAGCAGTGGAGCGGGGGTCGCCTACGAGCAGTACTTC

cdr3_length: 12
j_call: TRBJ1-2
v_call: TRBV12-3/TRBV12-4
clone_size: .
d_call: TRBD1
cdr3_aa: CASRGQGFGYTF
cdr3_nt: TGTGCCAGCAGGGGACAGGGCTTCGGCTACACCTTC

cdr3_length: 11
j_call: TRBJ1-4
v_call: TRBV30
clone_size: .
d_call: .
cdr3_aa: CAWGRPGKLFF
cdr3_nt: TGTGCCTGGGGCAGACCAGGAAAACTGTTTTTT

cdr3_length: 12
j_call: TRBJ2-2
v_call: TRBV29-1
clone_size: .
d_call: .
cdr3_aa: CSVGGATGELFF
cdr3_nt: TGCAGCGTGGGGGGGGCCACCGGGGAGCTGTTTTTT

cdr3_length: 16
j_call: TRBJ2-7
v_call: TRBV5-1
clone_size: .
d_call: .
cdr3_aa: CASSYVGRNPTYEQYF
cdr3_nt: TGCGCCAGCAGCTACGTGGGGCGGAATCCTACCTACGAGCAGTACTTC

cdr3_length: 17
j_call: TRBJ1-5
v_call: TRBV24-1
clone_size: .
d_call: TRBD1
cdr3_aa: CATSDPRQGGSNQPQHF
cdr3_nt: TGTGCCACCAGTGACCCGAGACAGGGAGGCAGCAATCAGCCCCAGCATTTT

cdr3_length: 13
j_call: TRBJ1-2
v_call: TRBV11-2
clone_size: .
d_call: .
cdr3_aa: CASSFGGYNGYTF
cdr3_nt: TGTGCCAGCAGCTTCGGCGGATATAATGGCTACACCTTC

cdr3_length: 13
j_call: TRBJ1-2
v_call: TRBV6-5
clone_size: .
d_call: TRBD1
cdr3_aa: CASSKDRYYGYTF
cdr3_nt: TGTGCCAGCAGCAAGGACAGGTACTATGGCTACACCTTC

cdr3_length: 12
j_call: TRBJ1-2
v_call: TRBV5-5
clone_size: .
d_call: .
cdr3_aa: CASSSTGYGYTF
cdr3_nt: TGTGCCAGCAGCTCCACAGGCTATGGCTACACCTTC

cdr3_length: 14
j_call: TRBJ1-1
v_call: TRBV29-1
clone_size: .
d_call: TRBD1
cdr3_aa: CSVNQGALGTEAFF
cdr3_nt: TGCAGCGTTAACCAGGGGGCGCTGGGCACTGAAGCTTTCTTT

cdr3_length: 16
j_call: TRBJ2-3
v_call: TRBV5-1
clone_size: .
d_call: TRBD1
cdr3_aa: CASSFVPGQGTDTQYF
cdr3_nt: TGCGCCAGCAGCTTCGTCCCGGGACAGGGCACAGATACGCAGTATTTT

cdr3_length: 14
j_call: TRBJ1-1
v_call: TRBV3-1/TRBV3-2
clone_size: .
d_call: .
cdr3_aa: CASRIGHMNTEAFF
cdr3_nt: TGTGCCAGTCGCATCGGACACATGAACACTGAAGCTTTCTTT

cdr3_length: 15
j_call: TRBJ1-2
v_call: TRBV30
clone_size: .
d_call: .
cdr3_aa: CAWSVRSWAGDGYTF
cdr3_nt: TGTGCCTGGAGTGTACGTAGTTGGGCAGGGGATGGCTACACCTTC

cdr3_length: 15
j_call: TRBJ2-1
v_call: TRBV18
clone_size: .
d_call: .
cdr3_aa: CASSPPVARGNEQFF
cdr3_nt: TGTGCCAGCTCACCACCAGTCGCCAGAGGCAATGAGCAGTTCTTC

cdr3_length: 15
j_call: TRBJ1-6
v_call: TRBV19
clone_size: .
d_call: .
cdr3_aa: CASSDRALGGSPLHF
cdr3_nt: TGTGCCAGTAGTGACCGGGCCCTCGGAGGTTCACCCCTCCACTTT

cdr3_length: 17
j_call: TRBJ2-1
v_call: TRBV7-9
clone_size: .
d_call: .
cdr3_aa: CASSQPGVYGHINEQFF
cdr3_nt: TGTGCCAGCAGCCAGCCCGGGGTTTACGGGCATATCAATGAGCAGTTCTTC

cdr3_length: 15
j_call: TRBJ1-1
v_call: TRBV28
clone_size: few
d_call: .
cdr3_aa: CASSSTTGQNTEAFF
cdr3_nt: TGTGCCAGCAGTTCTACGACAGGACAAAACACTGAAGCTTTCTTT

cdr3_length: 13
j_call: TRBJ2-3
v_call: TRBV11-2
clone_size: .
d_call: .
cdr3_aa: CASSLQGADTQYF
cdr3_nt: TGTGCCAGCAGCTTACAGGGCGCAGATACGCAGTATTTT

cdr3_length: 14
j_call: TRBJ1-4
v_call: TRBV7-8
clone_size: .
d_call: .
cdr3_aa: CASREQSPGEKLFF
cdr3_nt: TGTGCCAGCAGGGAACAGTCCCCGGGGGAAAAACTGTTTTTT

cdr3_length: 14
j_call: TRBJ2-7
v_call: TRBV6-2/TRBV6-3
clone_size: .
d_call: .
cdr3_aa: CASSYLQGKNEQYF
cdr3_nt: TGTGCCAGCAGTTACTTGCAGGGGAAAAACGAGCAGTACTTC

cdr3_length: 15
j_call: TRBJ1-1
v_call: TRBV5-1
clone_size: .
d_call: .
cdr3_aa: CASSLVGQWNTEAFF
cdr3_nt: TGCGCCAGCAGCTTGGTGGGACAATGGAACACTGAAGCTTTCTTT

cdr3_length: 14
j_call: TRBJ2-1
v_call: TRBV10-3
clone_size: .
d_call: .
cdr3_aa: CATKRRGSGNEQFF
cdr3_nt: TGTGCCACCAAAAGGAGGGGCTCGGGGAATGAGCAGTTCTTC

cdr3_length: 15
j_call: TRBJ1-1
v_call: TRBV5-1
clone_size: .
d_call: TRBD1
cdr3_aa: CASSPGQTMNTEAFF
cdr3_nt: TGCGCCAGCAGCCCGGGACAGACTATGAACACTGAAGCTTTCTTT

cdr3_length: 13
j_call: TRBJ2-7
v_call: TRBV30
clone_size: .
d_call: .
cdr3_aa: CAGTPGDSYEQYF
cdr3_nt: TGTGCCGGGACCCCGGGGGACTCCTACGAGCAGTACTTC

cdr3_length: 14
j_call: TRBJ1-1
v_call: TRBV10-3
clone_size: .
d_call: TRBD1
cdr3_aa: CAITSGQGDTEAFF
cdr3_nt: TGTGCCATCACCTCGGGACAGGGGGACACTGAAGCTTTCTTT

cdr3_length: 16
j_call: TRBJ2-5
v_call: TRBV5-1
clone_size: .
d_call: TRBD1
cdr3_aa: CASSVDSQGAGETQYF
cdr3_nt: TGCGCCAGCAGCGTTGATTCCCAGGGGGCAGGCGAGACCCAGTACTTC

cdr3_length: 15
j_call: TRBJ2-2
v_call: TRBV7-6
clone_size: .
d_call: TRBD1
cdr3_aa: CASSRGQGGPGELFF
cdr3_nt: TGTGCCAGCAGCAGAGGACAGGGGGGCCCCGGGGAGCTGTTTTTT

cdr3_length: 16
j_call: TRBJ1-1
v_call: TRBV19
clone_size: .
d_call: TRBD1
cdr3_aa: CASSMRTGTPSTEAFF
cdr3_nt: TGTGCCAGTAGTATGAGGACAGGGACGCCGAGCACTGAAGCTTTCTTT

cdr3_length: 11
j_call: TRBJ1-2
v_call: TRBV29-1
clone_size: .
d_call: .
cdr3_aa: CSVGGDYGYTF
cdr3_nt: TGCAGCGTTGGTGGAGACTATGGCTACACCTTC

cdr3_length: 11
j_call: TRBJ2-3
v_call: TRBV5-6
clone_size: .
d_call: .
cdr3_aa: CASSSTDTQYF
cdr3_nt: TGTGCCAGCAGCTCAACAGATACGCAGTATTTT

cdr3_length: 13
j_call: TRBJ2-7
v_call: TRBV19
clone_size: few
d_call: .
cdr3_aa: CASSSGGGYEQYF
cdr3_nt: TGTGCCAGTAGCTCGGGTGGAGGTTACGAGCAGTACTTC

cdr3_length: 16
j_call: TRBJ2-2
v_call: TRBV7-9
clone_size: .
d_call: .
cdr3_aa: CASSPTGLTNTGELFF
cdr3_nt: TGTGCCAGCAGTCCCACAGGGTTAACGAACACCGGGGAGCTGTTTTTT

cdr3_length: 15
j_call: TRBJ1-5
v_call: TRBV4-1
clone_size: .
d_call: .
cdr3_aa: CASSQPQDSNQPQHF
cdr3_nt: TGCGCCAGCAGCCAACCCCAGGATAGCAATCAGCCCCAGCATTTT